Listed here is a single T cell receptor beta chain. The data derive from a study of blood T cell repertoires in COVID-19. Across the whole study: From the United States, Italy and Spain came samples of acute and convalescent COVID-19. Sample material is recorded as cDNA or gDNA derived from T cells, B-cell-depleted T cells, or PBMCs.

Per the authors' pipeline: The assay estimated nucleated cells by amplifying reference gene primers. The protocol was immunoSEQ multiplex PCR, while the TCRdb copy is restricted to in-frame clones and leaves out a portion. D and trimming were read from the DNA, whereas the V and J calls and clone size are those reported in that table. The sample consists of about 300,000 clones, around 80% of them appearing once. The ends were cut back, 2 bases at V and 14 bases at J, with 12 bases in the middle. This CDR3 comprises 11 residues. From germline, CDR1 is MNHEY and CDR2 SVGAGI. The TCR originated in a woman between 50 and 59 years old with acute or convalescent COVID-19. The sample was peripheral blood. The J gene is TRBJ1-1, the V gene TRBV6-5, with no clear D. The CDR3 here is CASSYGPNRFF. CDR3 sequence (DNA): TGTGCCAGCAGTTACGGGCCCAATCGCTTCTTT.